This T cell receptor (beta chain) was recovered during a study of T cell responses to AZD1222 COVID-19 vaccine. Overall study results and limits: Clonal diversity was possibly underestimated, and white British individuals and females predominated among donors. The peak T cell response came first, and repertoires were sampled only after it.

Per germline, CDR1 SGHAT and CDR2 FQNNGV. The V end was cut by 2 bases, the J end by 0 bases, with 12 bases between. The CDR3 is made up of 16 amino acids. This table comes from immunoSEQ multiplex PCR, and its TCRdb copy is limited to in-frame clones, with some not included. The sample has 75,000 to 95,000 clones, more than 70% seen once; the top ten hold 11%. Comment on this clone: The antigen is not known.

This chain links TRBV11-2 with TRBJ2-3; D perhaps matches TRBD1 (5 bases). The source material was peripheral blood, sampled on day 0 of AZD1222 vaccination. The clonotype was recovered from an adult in good health. The CDR3 coding sequence is TGTGCCAGCAGCTTAACAGGAGCCCGTAGCACAGATACGCAGTATTTT. It encodes CASSLTGARSTDTQYF.